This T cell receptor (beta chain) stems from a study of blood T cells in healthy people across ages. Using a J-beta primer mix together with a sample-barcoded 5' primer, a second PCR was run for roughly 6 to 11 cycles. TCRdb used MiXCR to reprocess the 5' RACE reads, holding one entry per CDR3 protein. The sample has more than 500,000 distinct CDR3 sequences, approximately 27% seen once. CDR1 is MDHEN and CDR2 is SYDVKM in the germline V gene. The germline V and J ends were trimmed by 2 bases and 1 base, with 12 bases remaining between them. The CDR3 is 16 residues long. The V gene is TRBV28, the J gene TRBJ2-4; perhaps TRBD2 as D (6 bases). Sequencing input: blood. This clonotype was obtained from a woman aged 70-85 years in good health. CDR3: CASSLVTAGAKNIQYF. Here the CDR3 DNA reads TGTGCCAGCAGTTTAGTGACCGCGGGGGCCAAAAACATTCAGTACTTC.